Listed here are 13 T cell receptor beta chains from one sample, sequenced in a study of shared T cell receptors in the human thymus. Sequenced by immunoSEQ multiplex PCR; TCRdb stores in-frame clones only, minus some. The sample holds some 660,000 clones, around 87% seen once. The data were also submitted as part of a second study, on human thymus T cells.

The sample comprised thymocytes. The receptors stem from a boy younger than two with a congenital heart defect.

DNA of the CDR3: TGTGCCACCAGCCGGGGACAGGGGCGCCTGGGTTCACCCCTCCACTTT. Translated: CATSRGQGRLGSPLHF. This chain uses TRBV15 with TRBJ1-6; 10 bases agree with TRBD1. CDR3 size: 16 residues. Germline V gene data show CDR1 as LNHNV and CDR2 as YYDKDF (reference sequence). V dropped 5 bases and J dropped 9; count of bases not matched to a gene: 10.

This clone was seen only once. The CDR3: CASSPLRRRDEQFF. The CDR3 nucleotides read TGTGCCAGCAGTCCGCTGAGGCGTCGGGATGAGCAGTTCTTC. V is TRBV28 and J is TRBJ2-1; D is uncertain. Germline values: CDR1 MDHEN, CDR2 SYDVKM. CDR3 length equals 14 residues. Trimming stripped 5 bases from V and 8 bases from J, with 16 bases between.

This chain joins TRBV30 and TRBJ1-3, with a tentative D call TRBD1 (6 bases). This CDR3 comprises 13 residues. CDR1 is GTSNPN and CDR2 is SVGIG in the germline V gene (reference sequence). The V gene lost 8 bases and the J gene lost 0 bases, with 11 bases spanning the gap. CDR3 sequence: CAAGAASGNTIYF. In DNA form, the CDR3 reads TGTGCCGCAGGGGCCGCCTCTGGAAACACCATATATTTT.

The V gene is TRBV6-1, the J gene TRBJ2-3; no clear D gene. The CDR3 is 13 amino acids. Trimming took off 5 bases at V and 12 bases at J, with 18 bases between the two ends. Germline-derived CDR1 and CDR2 are MNHNS and SASEGT. CDR3 in DNA: TGTGCCAGCAGTCCTCGCTCTAGGCCGCCCCAGTATTTT. It yields the protein CASSPRSRPPQYF.

The CDR3 coding sequence is TGCAGCGTTGACGAGGTAGGGGCAGGGGGCCCCAAAGAGACCCAGTACTTC. Translation gives CSVDEVGAGGPKETQYF. The chain uses TRBV29-1 and TRBJ2-5; 8 nucleotides line up with TRBD1. The V gene's germline CDR1 is SQVTM and CDR2 ANQGSEA. With V trimmed by 3 bases and J by 3 bases, 15 bases remained unmatched. CDR3 length equals 17 residues.

The gene calls are TRBV7-9 and TRBJ1-1; tentative D call: TRBD1 (5 bases). The germline V gene encodes CDR1 SEHNR and CDR2 FQNEAQ (reference sequence). This CDR3 has 12 residues. Deletions cut 5 bases from V and 6 bases from J, with 10 bases between. DNA of the CDR3: TGTGCCAGCAGCCCCACAGGCCCTGAAGCTTTCTTT. It translates to CASSPTGPEAFF.

This sequence joins TRBV18 and TRBJ2-1; 9 bases map to TRBD2. With V trimmed by 2 bases and J by 0 bases, 11 bases remained unmatched. Germline CDR1 reads KGHSH; CDR2 reads LQKENI. This CDR3 region has 19 residues. CDR3 in amino acids: CASSPKGASGISSYNEQFF. The CDR3 DNA reads TGTGCCAGCTCACCAAAGGGGGCTAGCGGGATAAGCTCCTACAATGAGCAGTTCTTC.

J is TRBJ2-1 and V is TRBV4-3, with TRBD2 as a possible D gene (7 bases). This CDR3 is built from 15 residues. With 2 bases removed from V and 7 bases from J, the gap between germline ends came to 15 bases. The germline V gene has CDR1 LGHNA and CDR2 YSLEER. The CDR3 DNA follows: TGCGCCAGCAGCCAAATGGGGGGGGGCGTGAATGAGCAGTTCTTC. The encoded protein is CASSQMGGGVNEQFF.

This chain links TRBV10-3 with TRBJ2-7; 9 bases map to TRBD1. In germline, CDR1 is ENHRY, CDR2 SYGVKD. The length of the CDR3 is 14 residues. J gave up 0 bases and V 7 bases, and 4 bases lay outside the gene matches. Written as DNA, the CDR3 is TGTGCCATCACCCCGGGACAGGGCTCCTACGAGCAGTACTTC. Translation gives CAITPGQGSYEQYF.

The J gene is TRBJ2-2, the V gene TRBV5-1, with TRBD1 identical over 11 bases. CDR1 SGHRS and CDR2 YFSETQ come from the germline V gene. This CDR3 is 18 amino acids long. V dropped 7 bases and J dropped 4; count of bases not matched to a gene: 15. The CDR3 loop is CASCPGQGEGLGTGELFF. DNA of the CDR3: TGCGCCAGCTGCCCGGGACAGGGGGAAGGATTAGGCACCGGGGAGCTGTTTTTT.

The chain links TRBV15 to TRBJ2-3, with 7 bases matching TRBD2. V trimming: 1 base; J trimming: 5 bases; junction bases outside the gene matches: 18. The CDR3 spans 19 residues. Germline V CDR1 and CDR2: LNHNV, YYDKDF (reference sequence). CDR3 sequence reads: CATSRVPWAGGGTKDTQYF. The CDR3 coding sequence is TGTGCCACCAGCAGAGTTCCCTGGGCTGGCGGGGGAACAAAAGATACGCAGTATTTT.

V and J are TRBV27 and TRBJ2-7; 7 nucleotides align to TRBD1. This CDR3 region has 15 residues. The J segment lost 3 bases and the V segment lost 6 bases, leaving 11 bases of the junction unmatched. CDR1 and CDR2 (germline): MNHEY, SMNVEV (reference sequence). For the CDR3, the DNA is TGTGCCAGCAGACTAAGACAGGGTAATTACTACGAGCAGTACTTC. Protein product: CASRLRQGNYYEQYF.

The J gene is TRBJ2-5, the V gene TRBV5-1, with D perhaps TRBD1 (6 bases). The germline V gene encodes CDR1 SGHRS and CDR2 YFSETQ. There are 15 residues in the CDR3. V shed 5 bases and J shed 5 bases, with 19 bases lying between them. In nucleotides, the CDR3 is TGCGCCAGCAGGATTCAGGGGCTTTTGGGGGAGACCCAGTACTTC. This encodes CASRIQGLLGETQYF.